This TCR beta chain was obtained from a study of blood T cell repertoires in COVID-19. The overall study: The origin of the acute and convalescent COVID-19 samples was the United States, Italy and Spain.

Method: immunoSEQ multiplex PCR; TCRdb's copy keeps in-frame clones and lacks some. This sample yields a few hundred thousand clones, of which around 92% are seen a single time; roughly 2.9% belongs to the top ten. This CDR3 is 13 amino acids long. The germline V gene encodes CDR1 SGHDT and CDR2 YYEEEE. Remarks on this clone: At one end the junction does not follow the germline gene, possibly because of a read error.

The specimen was PBMCs or T cells enriched from blood (not recorded which). This receptor was obtained from a woman in her forties or fifties who had been exposed to COVID-19. The rearrangement links TRBV5-6 to TRBJ2-7; D gene unclear. In DNA form, the CDR3 reads TGTGCCAGCAGCCATGGGCTGCGTGGCATCCCTGAATTC. Translating it yields CASSHGLRGIPEF. The variable domain in full, completed from reference TRBV5-6 and TRBJ2-7, reads DAGVTQSPTHLIKTRGQQVTLRCSPKSGHDTVSWYQQALGQGPQFIFQYYEEEERQRGNFPDRFSGHQFPNYSSELNVNALLLGDSALYLCASSHGLRGIPEFGPGTRLTVT.